A single sample is the source of the 25 T cell receptor beta chains below, sequenced in a study of cytomegalovirus exposure and HLA in healthy donors. The repertoire was sequenced with immunoSEQ multiplex PCR; TCRdb's copy has only in-frame clones and lacks some. Of about 110,000 clones detected, around nine tenths appear once; the ten largest clones hold more than 1.4%. Sequencing used PBMCs. Receptor source: a woman aged 30 to 39 in good health and CMV-seropositive.

The J gene is TRBJ2-5, the V gene TRBV7-3, with TRBD2 matching 8 bases. Trimming cost V 5 bases and J 4 bases; bases outside gene matches: 3. Germline CDR1 reads SGHTA; CDR2 reads FQGTGA. The CDR3 covers 13 residues. CDR3: CASSPGTRETQYF. CDR3 in DNA: TGTGCCAGCAGCCCCGGGACTAGAGAGACCCAGTACTTC.

The J gene is TRBJ2-5, the V gene TRBV5-6, with D unresolved. Germline V gives CDR1 SGHDT, CDR2 YYEEEE. Trimming shortened V by 0 bases and J by 3 bases, and 6 bases separated the two germline ends. The CDR3 runs 13 residues. DNA of the CDR3: TGTGCCAGCAGCTTGGTTTCAGAAGAGACCCAGTACTTC. Protein sequence: CASSLVSEETQYF. Using reference TRBV5-6 and TRBJ2-5 for the parts outside the CDR3, the full variable domain is DAGVTQSPTHLIKTRGQQVTLRCSPKSGHDTVSWYQQALGQGPQFIFQYYEEEERQRGNFPDRFSGHQFPNYSSELNVNALLLGDSALYLCASSLVSEETQYFGPGTRLLVL.

This chain joins TRBV30 and TRBJ2-7, with D uncertain. CDR1 GTSNPN and CDR2 SVGIG come from the germline V gene (reference sequence). The CDR3 covers 11 residues. V dropped 0 bases and J dropped 4 bases, with 4 bases sitting between them. The chain's CDR3 is CAWSVLYEQYF. The DNA for the CDR3 is TGTGCCTGGAGTGTACTATACGAGCAGTACTTC.

V gene TRBV7-9 combines with J gene TRBJ2-5; D call uncertain. Germline V gene data show CDR1 as SEHNR and CDR2 as FQNEAQ (reference sequence). Trimming pared 5 bases from V and 5 bases from J, leaving 6 bases between. The CDR3 length is 11 residues. CDR3 nucleotides: TGTGCCAGCAGCCGCCGGGAGACCCAGTACTTC. This translates into CASSRRETQYF. The variable domain in full, with the rest retrieved from reference TRBV7-9 and TRBJ2-5, is DTGVSQNPRHKITKRGQNVTFRCDPISEHNRLYWYRQTLGQGPEFLTYFQNEAQLEKSRLLSDRFSAERPKGSFSTLEIQRTEQGDSAMYLCASSRRETQYFGPGTRLLVL.

The genes are TRBV4-2 and TRBJ1-2; maybe TRBD1 (6 bases). The CDR3 runs 15 residues. The V end was cut by 0 bases, the J end by 3 bases, with 11 bases between. CDR1 and CDR2 from the germline V gene are LGHNA and YNFKEQ. CDR3 coding DNA: TGTGCCAGCAGCCAAGAGGGGGCACCCGACTATGGCTACACCTTC. This encodes CASSQEGAPDYGYTF.

This chain uses TRBV4-2 with TRBJ2-2; 7 nucleotides agree with TRBD2. Germline trimming cut 4 bases from V and 2 bases from J; bases unmatched to any gene: 4. The CDR3 runs to 15 residues. Germline V CDR1 and CDR2: LGHNA, YNFKEQ. CDR3 in DNA: TGTGCCAGCAGCCTCCTAGCGGTTAACACCGGGGAGCTGTTTTTT. This codes for CASSLLAVNTGELFF.

There are a few counts of this clone. J is TRBJ2-7 and V is TRBV6-5; 7 positions match TRBD1. CDR3 size: 13 residues. Trimming removed 7 bases from V and 4 bases from J; junction bases left unmatched: 7. Germline-derived CDR1 and CDR2 are MNHEY and SVGAGI. The CDR3 DNA follows: TGTGCCAGCAAACGACAGGGTGTATACGAGCAGTACTTC. As protein: CASKRQGVYEQYF.

V usage is TRBV29-1 and J usage is TRBJ2-3, with TRBD1 matching over 10 bases. V lost 6 bases and J lost 3; bases outside the gene matches: 9. Germline values: CDR1 SQVTM, CDR2 ANQGSEA. The CDR3 is 15 residues long. CDR3 region: CSVPRQGAWTDTQYF. For the CDR3, the DNA is TGCAGCGTCCCGAGACAGGGGGCTTGGACAGATACGCAGTATTTT.

This clone was found once. The chain joins TRBV11-1 to TRBJ2-1, with 9 positions matching TRBD2. Looked up from germline, CDR1 is SGHAT and CDR2 is FQDESV (reference sequence). The CDR3 sequence is 15 residues long. V lost 1 base and J lost 11; bases outside the gene matches: 9. CDR3 DNA sequence: TGTGCCAGCAGCTTAGAGCTCTTAGCGGGAGTAAAGCAGTTCTTC. Its protein is CASSLELLAGVKQFF.

The CDR3 loop reads CASKGSDVSYEQYF. Here the CDR3 DNA reads TGCGCCAGCAAGGGGTCGGACGTCTCCTACGAGCAGTACTTC. This chain uses TRBV5-1 with TRBJ2-7, with D possibly matching TRBD1 (5 bases). CDR1 is SGHRS and CDR2 is YFSETQ in the germline V gene. Trimming cost V 6 bases and J 0 bases, with 13 bases left between them. This CDR3 is 14 amino acids long.

V and J are TRBV18 and TRBJ2-7; 11 bases are a match to TRBD2. This CDR3 has 15 residues. Germline CDR1 KGHSH, CDR2 LQKENI. V dropped 3 bases and J dropped 2; count of bases not matched to a gene: 3. Here the CDR3 reads CASSPTSGTAYEQYF. The CDR3 bases are TGTGCCAGCTCACCGACTAGCGGGACTGCCTACGAGCAGTACTTC. The entire variable domain, with the rest obtained from reference TRBV18 and TRBJ2-7, is as follows: NAGVMQNPRHLVRRRGQEARLRCSPMKGHSHVYWYRQLPEEGLKFMVYLQKENIIDESGMPKERFSAEFPKEGPSILRIQQVVRGDSAAYFCASSPTSGTAYEQYFGPGTRLTVT.

This clone was detected once. The chain couples TRBV5-1 to TRBJ2-3; D uncertain. CDR3 length: 14 amino acids. The germline V gene has CDR1 SGHRS and CDR2 YFSETQ. Trimming shortened V by 5 bases and J by 0 bases, and 10 bases separated the two germline ends. The CDR3 sequence: CASRASTSTDTQYF. The CDR3 nucleotides read TGCGCCAGCAGGGCCAGTACCAGCACAGATACGCAGTATTTT.

The chain has TRBV9 and TRBJ2-7, with D unclear. The CDR3 runs to 17 residues. Germline V gene data show CDR1 as SGDLS and CDR2 as YYNGEE. V lost 0 bases and J 4 bases, leaving 20 bases between the germline ends. Here the CDR3 reads CASSVGVSSEAMYEQYF. As DNA, the CDR3 is TGTGCCAGCAGCGTAGGGGTTAGCTCGGAAGCTATGTACGAGCAGTACTTC.

The V and J genes are TRBV5-6 and TRBJ2-1, with a weak D call TRBD2 (6 bases). The CDR3 consists of 12 residues. The germline gives CDR1 SGHDT, CDR2 YYEEEE. With 2 bases removed from V and 8 bases from J, the gap between germline ends came to 8 bases. In nucleotides, the CDR3 is TGTGCCAGCAGCTTCGGAGGGGATGAGCAGTTCTTC. This sequence encodes CASSFGGDEQFF.

The chain combines TRBV5-4 with TRBJ2-1; 10 positions match TRBD2. The V segment lost 4 bases and the J segment 10 bases; nucleotides outside the gene matches: 11. Germline V gene lookup returns CDR1 SGHNT and CDR2 YYREEE (reference sequence). The CDR3 has 15 amino acids. The CDR3 spells CASSTRTSGEPEQFF. The CDR3 nucleotides read TGTGCCAGCAGCACCAGGACTAGCGGAGAACCGGAGCAGTTCTTC.

The gene calls are TRBV5-1 and TRBJ1-4, with TRBD1 identical over 8 bases. This CDR3 is 14 amino acids long. Germline lookup yields CDR1 SGHRS and CDR2 YFSETQ. Losses at the gene ends were 0 bases for V and 8 bases for J; bases not matched to a gene: 3. CDR3 sequence (DNA): TGCGCCAGCAGCTTGGCAGGGGGCGAAGAAAAACTGTTTTTT. It encodes CASSLAGGEEKLFF.

V gene TRBV5-1 combines with J gene TRBJ2-3; D perhaps matches TRBD2 (6 bases). The length of the CDR3 is 16 residues. CDR1 SGHRS and CDR2 YFSETQ come from the germline V gene. V shed 6 bases and J shed 1 base, with 18 bases lying between them. CDR3 in amino acids: CASTLGVGGGTDTQYF. For the CDR3, the DNA is TGCGCCAGCACCCTCGGGGTCGGAGGGGGCACAGATACGCAGTATTTT.

The CDR3 sequence: CASSPRDRGYEQYF. CDR3 nucleotide sequence: TGTGCCAGCAGCCCCCGGGACAGGGGCTACGAGCAGTACTTC. This chain joins TRBV7-9 and TRBJ2-7; 10 nucleotides line up with TRBD1. Germline values: CDR1 SEHNR, CDR2 FQNEAQ (reference sequence). This CDR3 is built from 14 residues. V was pared by 5 bases and J by 3 bases, with 4 bases of the junction left unmatched.

The V call is TRBV4-3, the J call TRBJ2-3; 8 bases are shared with TRBD2. The junction had 12 bases not matched to a gene; V was cut back by 1 base and J by 6 bases. The CDR3 is 17 residues long. Germline V gene lookup returns CDR1 LGHNA and CDR2 YSLEER. This chain's CDR3 is CASSQVFRSGGVDTQYF. CDR3 nucleotide sequence: TGCGCCAGCAGCCAAGTTTTTCGTTCCGGGGGGGTTGATACGCAGTATTTT.

The chain joins TRBV28 to TRBJ1-2; perhaps TRBD1 as D (6 bases). The germline CDR1 and CDR2 sequences are MDHEN and SYDVKM. The CDR3 loop spans 13 amino acids. Trimming stripped 1 base from V and 7 bases from J, with 10 bases between. The CDR3 bases are TGTGCCAGCAGTTTATTGGGAGGGGGTGGCTACACCTTC. Translating gives CASSLLGGGGYTF.

The chain joins TRBV7-5 to TRBJ2-7; TRBD1, as called in the table, went unchecked against the DNA. TRBV7-5 represents a pseudogene. The CDR3 contains 14 residues. The CDR3 loop is CARSLEQISYEQYF. In nucleotides, the CDR3 is TGTGCCAGAAGCTTAGAACAGATATCCTACGAGCAGTACTTC.

The chain employs TRBV7-9 and TRBJ1-1; TRBD1 might be the D (6 bases). The CDR3 is made up of 14 amino acids. CDR1 and CDR2 (germline): SEHNR, FQNEAQ (reference sequence). Trimming pared 6 bases from V and 4 bases from J, leaving 15 bases between. The CDR3 reads CASSWGGQSTEAFF. In nucleotides, the CDR3 is TGTGCCAGCAGTTGGGGGGGCCAGAGCACTGAAGCTTTCTTT.

The J gene is TRBJ2-1, the V gene TRBV13; 10 bases line up with TRBD2. Trimming at V came to 0 bases and at J to 12 bases, leaving 5 bases not matched to a gene. This CDR3 is 14 amino acids long. The germline V gene has CDR1 PRHDT and CDR2 FYEKMQ (reference sequence). CDR3 loop: CASSLGGLAEGQFF. The CDR3, as DNA: TGTGCCAGCAGCTTAGGCGGACTAGCGGAGGGGCAGTTCTTC.

This chain joins TRBV5-6 and TRBJ1-6; D possibly corresponds to TRBD1 (5 bases). The V gene's germline CDR1 is SGHDT and CDR2 YYEEEE. The CDR3 has 16 residues. V lost 4 bases to trimming and J lost 5 bases, with 16 bases between them. The CDR3 DNA follows: TGTGCCAGCAGCCTGTCAGACGGAGGGGATAATTCACCCCTCCACTTT. Translating gives CASSLSDGGDNSPLHF.

The J gene is TRBJ2-7, the V gene TRBV9; tentative D call: TRBD1 (7 bases). V lost 4 bases and J lost 2, with 13 bases in between. The CDR3 extends over 14 amino acids. Per germline, CDR1 SGDLS and CDR2 YYNGEE. The CDR3 DNA is TGTGCCAGCAGCAGGGGGGACAGCCCCTACGAGCAGTACTTC. Translation gives CASSRGDSPYEQYF. Full variable domain (outside the CDR3, taken from reference TRBV9 and TRBJ2-7): DSGVTQTPKHLITATGQRVTLRCSPRSGDLSVYWYQQSLDQGLQFLIQYYNGEERAKGNILERFSAQQFPDLHSELNLSSLELGDSALYFCASSRGDSPYEQYFGPGTRLTVT.